Listed here are 5 T cell receptor beta chains from one sample, sequenced in a study of kidney transplant recipient with SARS-CoV-2 infection. TCRdb independently ran MiXCR on the reads; one entry per CDR3 protein. The sample includes 200,000 to 300,000 distinct CDR3 sequences, under 35% of them seen just once. Sequencing used a blood sample, obtained at baseline and around day 120 from a kidney transplant recipient. The receptors were sampled from a male patient in his 30s who had COVID-19 and was a kidney transplant recipient. The graft donor may have given rise to some T cells.

Concerning this clonotype itself: A far larger clone lies a single base away; this is likely a read error. The V and J genes are TRBV8-2 and TRBJ1-2. TRBV8-2 is recorded as a pseudogene. The CDR3 is 16 residues long. The CDR3 DNA is TGTGGCAGTCTACGTAATGATAGCCGAAAGACCAATGGCTACACCTTC. Translating gives CGSLRNDSRKTNGYTF.

This clonotype has just one count. This may come from a read error, since a much larger clone is one base off. The chain employs TRBV27 and TRBJ2-5; TRBD1 agrees at 9 bases. The germline V gene has CDR1 MNHEY and CDR2 SMNVEV (reference sequence). CDR3 length equals 16 residues. With V trimmed by 1 base and J by 1 base, 4 bases remained unmatched. In nucleotides, the CDR3 is TGTGCCAGCAGTTTATTGGGACAGGGAGGCCAAGAGACCCAGTACTTC. Translated: CASSLLGQGGQETQYF.

In the case of this clonotype: A much larger clone differs from this one at a single base, so this may be a read error. J is TRBJ1-2 and V is TRBV3-1, with TRBD1 as a possible D gene (6 bases). Trimming shortened V by 4 bases and J by 8 bases, and 17 bases separated the two germline ends. The CDR3 covers 14 residues. Germline V gene data show CDR1 as LGHDT and CDR2 as YNNKEL (reference sequence). Written as DNA, the CDR3 is TGTGCCAGCAGCCCCACTACGGCAGGGGAGGGCTACACCTTC. It encodes CASSPTTAGEGYTF.

This clonotype has a count of ten or more. This sequence joins TRBV7-9 and TRBJ2-2; the D gene is possibly TRBD1 (6 bases). V dropped 5 bases and J dropped 1 base, with 8 bases sitting between them. The CDR3 length is 14 residues. Germline CDR1 is SEHNR and CDR2 is FQNEAQ (reference sequence). The CDR3 loop is CASSPTGNTGELFF. The DNA of the CDR3 is TGTGCCAGCAGCCCGACAGGGAACACCGGGGAGCTGTTTTTT. The full variable domain, its missing parts supplied by reference TRBV7-9 and TRBJ2-2, is DTGVSQNPRHKITKRGQNVTFRCDPISEHNRLYWYRQTLGQGPEFLTYFQNEAQLEKSRLLSDRFSAERPKGSFSTLEIQRTEQGDSAMYLCASSPTGNTGELFFGEGSRLTVL.

Details on this clonotype: A much larger clone is a single base away; this may be a read error. This chain uses TRBV6-5 with TRBJ2-1; 9 bases fit TRBD1. Per germline, CDR1 MNHEY and CDR2 SVGAGI. After removal of 2 bases from V and 10 bases from J, the junction contained 6 bases not matched to a gene. The CDR3 totals 14 residues. CDR3 bases: TGTGCCAGCAGTTACAAACAGGGGGCTCGGGAGCAGTTCTTC. It specifies CASSYKQGAREQFF.